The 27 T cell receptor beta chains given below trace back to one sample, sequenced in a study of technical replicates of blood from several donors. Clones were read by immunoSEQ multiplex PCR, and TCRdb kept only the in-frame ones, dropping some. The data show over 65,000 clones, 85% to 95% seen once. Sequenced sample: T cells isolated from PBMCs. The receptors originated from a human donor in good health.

CDR3 bases: TGTGCCAGCAGCCCAGGTCGGACTAGCGGAGATACGCAGTATTTT. Encoded protein: CASSPGRTSGDTQYF. The chain carries TRBV2 and TRBJ2-3; 10 bases agree with TRBD2. This CDR3 region has 15 residues. With V trimmed by 6 bases and J by 5 bases, 8 bases remained unmatched. The germline V gene encodes CDR1 SNHLY and CDR2 FYNNEI.

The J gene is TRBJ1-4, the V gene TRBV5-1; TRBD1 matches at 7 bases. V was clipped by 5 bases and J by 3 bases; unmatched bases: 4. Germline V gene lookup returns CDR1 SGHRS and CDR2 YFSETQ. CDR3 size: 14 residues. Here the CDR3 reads CASSTGTANEKLFF. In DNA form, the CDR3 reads TGCGCCAGCAGTACCGGGACAGCTAATGAAAAACTGTTTTTT.

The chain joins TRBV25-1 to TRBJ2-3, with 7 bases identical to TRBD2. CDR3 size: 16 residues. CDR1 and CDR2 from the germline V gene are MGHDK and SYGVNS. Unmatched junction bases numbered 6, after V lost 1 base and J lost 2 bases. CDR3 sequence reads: CASSELIAGNTDTQYF. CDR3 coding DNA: TGTGCCAGCAGTGAATTAATAGCGGGTAACACAGATACGCAGTATTTT.

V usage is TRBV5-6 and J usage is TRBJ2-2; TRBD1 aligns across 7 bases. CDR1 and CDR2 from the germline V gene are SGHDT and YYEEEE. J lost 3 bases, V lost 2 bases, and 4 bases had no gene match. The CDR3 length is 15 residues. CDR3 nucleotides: TGTGCCAGCAGCTTCGGGACAGCTTACACCGGGGAGCTGTTTTTT. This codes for CASSFGTAYTGELFF.

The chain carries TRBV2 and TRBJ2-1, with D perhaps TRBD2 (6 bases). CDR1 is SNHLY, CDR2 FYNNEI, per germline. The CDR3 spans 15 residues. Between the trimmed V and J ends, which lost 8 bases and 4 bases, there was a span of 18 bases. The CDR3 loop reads CASHLAGGTYNEQFF. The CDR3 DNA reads TGTGCCAGCCACTTGGCGGGCGGGACGTACAATGAGCAGTTCTTC.

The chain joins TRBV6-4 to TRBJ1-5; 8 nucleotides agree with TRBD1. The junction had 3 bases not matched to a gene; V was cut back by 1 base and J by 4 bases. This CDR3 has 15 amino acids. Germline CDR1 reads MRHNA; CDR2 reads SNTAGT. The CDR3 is CASSDFRTGNQPQHF. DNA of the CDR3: TGTGCCAGCAGTGACTTTAGGACAGGGAATCAGCCCCAGCATTTT.

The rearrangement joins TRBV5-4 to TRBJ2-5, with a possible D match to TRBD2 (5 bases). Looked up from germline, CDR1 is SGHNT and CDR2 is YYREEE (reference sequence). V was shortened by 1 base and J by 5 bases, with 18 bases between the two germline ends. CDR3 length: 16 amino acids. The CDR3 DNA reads TGTGCCAGCAGCTTGATGTCGGGGATCGGGGAGGAGACCCAGTACTTC. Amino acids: CASSLMSGIGEETQYF.

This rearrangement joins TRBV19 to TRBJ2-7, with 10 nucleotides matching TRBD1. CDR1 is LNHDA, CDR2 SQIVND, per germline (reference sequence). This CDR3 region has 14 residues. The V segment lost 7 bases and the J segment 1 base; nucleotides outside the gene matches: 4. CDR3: CASKDRGPSYEQYF. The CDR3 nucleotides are TGTGCCAGTAAAGACAGGGGGCCATCCTACGAGCAGTACTTC.

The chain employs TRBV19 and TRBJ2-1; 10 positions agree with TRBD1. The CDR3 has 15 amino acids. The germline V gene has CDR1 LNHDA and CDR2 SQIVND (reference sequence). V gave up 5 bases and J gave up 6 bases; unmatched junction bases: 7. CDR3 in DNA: TGTGCCAGTAGTGAACCGGGACAGGGGCGCAATGAGCAGTTCTTC. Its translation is CASSEPGQGRNEQFF.

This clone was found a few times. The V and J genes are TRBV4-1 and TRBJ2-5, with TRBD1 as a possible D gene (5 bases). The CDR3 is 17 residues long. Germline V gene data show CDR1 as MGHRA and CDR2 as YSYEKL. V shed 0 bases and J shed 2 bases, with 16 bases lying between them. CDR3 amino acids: CASSQDRGAGKQETQYF. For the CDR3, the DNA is TGCGCCAGCAGCCAAGATCGTGGGGCAGGGAAACAAGAGACCCAGTACTTC.

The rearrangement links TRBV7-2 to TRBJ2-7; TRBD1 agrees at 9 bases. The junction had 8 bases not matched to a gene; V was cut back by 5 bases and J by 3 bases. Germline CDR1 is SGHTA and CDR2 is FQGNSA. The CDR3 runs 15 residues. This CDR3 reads CASSPTGTGIYEQYF. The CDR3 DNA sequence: TGTGCCAGCAGCCCCACCGGGACAGGGATCTACGAGCAGTACTTC.

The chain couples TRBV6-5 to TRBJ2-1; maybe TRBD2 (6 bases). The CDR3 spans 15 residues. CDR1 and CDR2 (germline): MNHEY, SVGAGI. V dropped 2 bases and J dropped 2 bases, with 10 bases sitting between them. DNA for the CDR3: TGTGCCAGCAGTTACGGACGGGGGACCTACAATGAGCAGTTCTTC. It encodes CASSYGRGTYNEQFF.

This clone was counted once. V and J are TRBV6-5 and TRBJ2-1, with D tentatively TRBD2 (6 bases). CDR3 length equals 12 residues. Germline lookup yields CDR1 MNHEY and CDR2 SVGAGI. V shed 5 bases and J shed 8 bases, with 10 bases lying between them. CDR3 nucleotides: TGTGCCAGCAGTGAAGCGGGCGATGAGCAGTTCTTC. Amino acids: CASSEAGDEQFF.

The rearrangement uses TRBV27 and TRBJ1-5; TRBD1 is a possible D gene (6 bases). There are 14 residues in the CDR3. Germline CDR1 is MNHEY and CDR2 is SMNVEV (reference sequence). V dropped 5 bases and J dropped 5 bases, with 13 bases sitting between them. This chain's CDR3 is CASSDTGIYQPQHF. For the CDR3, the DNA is TGTGCCAGCAGTGATACAGGGATTTATCAGCCCCAGCATTTT.

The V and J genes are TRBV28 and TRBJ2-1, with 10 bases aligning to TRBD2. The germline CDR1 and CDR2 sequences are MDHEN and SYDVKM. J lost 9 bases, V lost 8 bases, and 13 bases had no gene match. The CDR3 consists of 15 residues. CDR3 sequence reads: CASRSGLAGEFEQFF. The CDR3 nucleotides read TGTGCCAGCCGGTCCGGCCTAGCGGGAGAATTTGAGCAGTTCTTC.

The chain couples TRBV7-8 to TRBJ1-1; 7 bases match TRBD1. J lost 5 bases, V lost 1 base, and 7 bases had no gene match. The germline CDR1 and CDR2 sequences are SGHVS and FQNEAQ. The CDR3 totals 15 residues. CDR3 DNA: TGTGCCAGCAGCTTAGACGGACAGGCCTCAACTGAAGCTTTCTTT. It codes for CASSLDGQASTEAFF.

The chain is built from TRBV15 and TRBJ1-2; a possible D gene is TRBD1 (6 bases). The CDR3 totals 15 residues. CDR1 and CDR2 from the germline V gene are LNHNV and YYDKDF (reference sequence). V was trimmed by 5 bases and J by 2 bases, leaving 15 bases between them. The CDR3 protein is CATSPEQGTNYGYTF. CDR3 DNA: TGTGCCACCAGCCCCGAACAGGGAACGAACTATGGCTACACCTTC. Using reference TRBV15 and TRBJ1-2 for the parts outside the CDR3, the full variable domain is DAMVIQNPRYQVTQFGKPVTLSCSQTLNHNVMYWYQQKSSQAPKLLFHYYDKDFNNEADTPDNFQSRRPNTSFCFLDIRSPGLGDTAMYLCATSPEQGTNYGYTFGSGTRLTVV.

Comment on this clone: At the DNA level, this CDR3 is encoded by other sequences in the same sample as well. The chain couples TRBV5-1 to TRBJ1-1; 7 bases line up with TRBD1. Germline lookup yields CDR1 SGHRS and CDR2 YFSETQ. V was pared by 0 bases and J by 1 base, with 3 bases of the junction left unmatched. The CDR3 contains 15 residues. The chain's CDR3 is CASSLGAGGNTEAFF. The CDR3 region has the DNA TGCGCCAGCAGCTTGGGGGCAGGGGGGAACACTGAAGCTTTCTTT.

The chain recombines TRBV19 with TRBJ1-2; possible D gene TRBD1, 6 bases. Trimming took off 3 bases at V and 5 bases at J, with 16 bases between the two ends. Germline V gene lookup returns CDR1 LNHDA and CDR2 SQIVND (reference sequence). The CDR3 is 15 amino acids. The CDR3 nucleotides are TGTGCCAGTAGTATTAGGGGCAGGGGCTTGTATGGCTACACCTTC. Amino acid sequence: CASSIRGRGLYGYTF.

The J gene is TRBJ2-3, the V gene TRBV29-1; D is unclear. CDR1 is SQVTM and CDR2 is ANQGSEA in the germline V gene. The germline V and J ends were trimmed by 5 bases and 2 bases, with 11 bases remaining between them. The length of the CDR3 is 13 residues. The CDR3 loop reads CSVKRPFTDTQYF. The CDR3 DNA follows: TGCAGCGTTAAGAGGCCGTTCACAGATACGCAGTATTTT.

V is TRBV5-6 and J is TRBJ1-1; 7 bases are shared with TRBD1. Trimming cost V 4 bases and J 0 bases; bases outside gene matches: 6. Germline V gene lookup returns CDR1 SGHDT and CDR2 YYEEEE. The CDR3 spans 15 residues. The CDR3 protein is CASSLGQAMNTEAFF. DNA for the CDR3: TGTGCCAGCAGCCTCGGACAGGCAATGAACACTGAAGCTTTCTTT.

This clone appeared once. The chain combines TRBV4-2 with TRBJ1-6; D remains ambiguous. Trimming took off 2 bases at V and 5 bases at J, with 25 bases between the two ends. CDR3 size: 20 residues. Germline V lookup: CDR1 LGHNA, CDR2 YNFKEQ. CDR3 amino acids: CASSQRTDLPLSIHNSPLHF. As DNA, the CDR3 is TGTGCCAGCAGCCAAAGAACCGACTTACCTCTATCCATTCATAATTCACCCCTCCACTTT.

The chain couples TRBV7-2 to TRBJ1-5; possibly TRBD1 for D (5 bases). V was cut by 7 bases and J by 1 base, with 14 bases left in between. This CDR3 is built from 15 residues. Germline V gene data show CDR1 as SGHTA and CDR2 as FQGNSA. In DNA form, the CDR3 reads TGTGCCAGCATTCAGTCTGGGGCAAGCAATCAGCCCCAGCATTTT. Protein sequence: CASIQSGASNQPQHF.

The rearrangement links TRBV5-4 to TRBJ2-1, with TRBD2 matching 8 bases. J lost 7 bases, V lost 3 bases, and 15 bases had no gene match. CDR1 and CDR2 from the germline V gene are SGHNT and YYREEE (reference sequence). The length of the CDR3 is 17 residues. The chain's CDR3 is CASSSGGLLAVLNEQFF. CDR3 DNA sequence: TGTGCCAGCAGCTCGGGAGGGTTACTAGCGGTGTTAAATGAGCAGTTCTTC.

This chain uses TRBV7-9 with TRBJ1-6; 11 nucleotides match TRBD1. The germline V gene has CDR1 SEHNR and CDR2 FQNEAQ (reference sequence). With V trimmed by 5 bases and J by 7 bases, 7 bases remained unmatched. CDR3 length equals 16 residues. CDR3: CASSLGQGVTNSPLHF. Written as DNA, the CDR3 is TGTGCCAGCAGCCTGGGACAGGGGGTAACAAATTCACCCCTCCACTTT.

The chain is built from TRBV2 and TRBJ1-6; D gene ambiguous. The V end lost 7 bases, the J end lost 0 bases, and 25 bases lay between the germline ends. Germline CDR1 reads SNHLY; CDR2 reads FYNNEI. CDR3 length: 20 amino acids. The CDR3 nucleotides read TGTGCCAGCACCAGAGACTCAGAGGTAAGACGAAGCTCCTATAATTCACCCCTCCACTTT. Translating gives CASTRDSEVRRSSYNSPLHF.

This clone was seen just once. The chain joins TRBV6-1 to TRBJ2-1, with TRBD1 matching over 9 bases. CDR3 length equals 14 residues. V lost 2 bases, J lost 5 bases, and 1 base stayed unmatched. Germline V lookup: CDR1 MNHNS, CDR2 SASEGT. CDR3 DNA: TGTGCCAGCAGTGAATGGACAGGGGACAATGAGCAGTTCTTC. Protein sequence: CASSEWTGDNEQFF.